The 20 T cell receptor beta chains below all came from one sample that was sequenced in a study of blood T cell repertoires in COVID-19. The assay was immunoSEQ multiplex PCR, and TCRdb's table has in-frame clones only and misses some. The sample holds hundreds of thousands of clones; 85% to 90% are singletons and the top ten take roughly 4.2%. The sequenced material came from peripheral blood. The receptors come from a man over 45 with acute or convalescent COVID-19.

The chain recombines TRBV11-2 with TRBJ1-1; 8 positions match TRBD1. The CDR3 covers 16 residues. V lost 3 bases and J lost 1; bases outside the gene matches: 7. Germline V gene sequence: CDR1 SGHAT, CDR2 FQNNGV. As DNA, the CDR3 is TGTGCCAGCAGCTTGAACCGACAGGGGTCGAACACTGAAGCTTTCTTT. Amino acids: CASSLNRQGSNTEAFF. Complete variable domain (other parts from reference TRBV11-2 and TRBJ1-1): EAGVAQSPRYKIIEKRQSVAFWCNPISGHATLYWYQQILGQGPKLLIQFQNNGVVDDSQLPKDRFSAERLKGVDSTLKIQPAKLEDSAVYLCASSLNRQGSNTEAFFGQGTRLTVV.

The chain carries TRBV6-1 and TRBJ1-1; TRBD1 agrees at 10 bases. Trimming at V came to 0 bases and at J to 7 bases, leaving 2 bases not matched to a gene. The CDR3 covers 14 residues. CDR1 is MNHNS and CDR2 is SASEGT in the germline V gene. CDR3 in amino acids: CASSEAGQGFEAFF. CDR3 DNA: TGTGCCAGCAGTGAAGCGGGACAGGGGTTTGAAGCTTTCTTT.

The chain has TRBV7-2 and TRBJ2-7; 11 bases map to TRBD1. J was trimmed by 4 bases and V by 5 bases; bases with no gene match: 7. Germline-derived CDR1 and CDR2 are SGHTA and FQGNSA. This CDR3 comprises 15 residues. CDR3 coding DNA: TGTGCCAGCAGCGCCCGGGACAGGGGGAGGTACGAGCAGTACTTC. Protein: CASSARDRGRYEQYF.

This clone appeared once. V gene TRBV29-1 combines with J gene TRBJ1-1; D is ambiguous. V lost 6 bases to trimming and J lost 5 bases, with 16 bases between them. Germline V gene lookup returns CDR1 SQVTM and CDR2 ANQGSEA. There are 13 residues in the CDR3. This CDR3 is CSVQPAGATEAFF. CDR3 nucleotides: TGCAGCGTCCAACCAGCGGGCGCGACTGAAGCTTTCTTT.

The chain couples TRBV9 to TRBJ2-1, with 9 bases matching TRBD1. Germline V gene data show CDR1 as SGDLS and CDR2 as YYNGEE. The CDR3 consists of 15 residues. J was trimmed by 8 bases and V by 0 bases; bases with no gene match: 6. CDR3 DNA: TGTGCCAGCAGCGTAGGGGGACAGGGTAGGGATGAGCAGTTCTTC. Encoded protein: CASSVGGQGRDEQFF.

The chain uses TRBV6-5 and TRBJ1-1; a weak D match, TRBD1 (5 bases). The V end was cut by 6 bases, the J end by 5 bases, with 16 bases between. Germline CDR1 and CDR2: MNHEY and SVGAGI. The CDR3 sequence is 14 residues long. DNA of the CDR3: TGTGCCAGCAGCATTGGGGGGAAGGGGACTGAAGCTTTCTTT. This encodes CASSIGGKGTEAFF.

This chain connects TRBV9 to TRBJ1-4; TRBD1 matches at 8 bases. J was trimmed by 5 bases and V by 4 bases; bases with no gene match: 7. Germline CDR1 and CDR2: SGDLS and YYNGEE. This CDR3 region has 15 residues. The CDR3: CASSPLDRVNEKLFF. The CDR3 DNA is TGTGCCAGCAGCCCATTGGACAGGGTGAATGAAAAACTGTTTTTT.

The gene calls are TRBV6-5 and TRBJ1-1; D not certain. This CDR3 spans 15 amino acids. Trimming removed 5 bases from V and 3 bases from J, with 16 bases in between. CDR1 is MNHEY and CDR2 is SVGAGI in the germline V gene. The CDR3 sequence: CASSPLAGSDTEAFF. Here the CDR3 DNA reads TGTGCCAGCAGTCCTCTGGCAGGATCAGACACTGAAGCTTTCTTT.

The chain is built from TRBV18 and TRBJ1-6; possible D gene TRBD1, 5 bases. CDR3 size: 15 residues. CDR1 is KGHSH and CDR2 is LQKENI in the germline V gene. Trimming left V 2 bases short and J 5 bases short, with 10 bases between. CDR3 sequence: CASSPGGGDNSPLHF. The CDR3 coding sequence is TGTGCCAGCTCACCAGGGGGAGGGGATAATTCACCCCTCCACTTT.

The rearrangement joins TRBV28 to TRBJ1-2, with no clear D. The CDR3 contains 13 residues. Germline V CDR1 and CDR2: MDHEN, SYDVKM. V lost 7 bases to trimming and J lost 4 bases, with 13 bases between them. CDR3 DNA: TGTGCCAGCACCCTCGGTGGGAGCTATGGCTACACCTTC. It is translated as CASTLGGSYGYTF.

The genes are TRBV18 and TRBJ1-5, with TRBD1 matching over 8 bases. V lost 5 bases and J lost 5; bases outside the gene matches: 8. Germline loops: CDR1 KGHSH, CDR2 LQKENI. The CDR3 loop spans 15 amino acids. The chain's CDR3 is CASSSGQGEYQPQHF. In DNA, the CDR3 is TGTGCCAGCTCATCCGGACAGGGAGAATATCAGCCCCAGCATTTT. The full variable domain, with the rest looked up from reference TRBV18 and TRBJ1-5, is NAGVMQNPRHLVRRRGQEARLRCSPMKGHSHVYWYRQLPEEGLKFMVYLQKENIIDESGMPKERFSAEFPKEGPSILRIQQVVRGDSAAYFCASSSGQGEYQPQHFGDGTRLSIL.

The rearrangement links TRBV11-2 to TRBJ1-3, with 8 bases aligning to TRBD1. J gave up 4 bases and V 5 bases, and 4 bases lay outside the gene matches. The CDR3 runs to 14 residues. The germline gives CDR1 SGHAT, CDR2 FQNNGV. This CDR3 is CASSPRTGGNTIYF. The CDR3 DNA follows: TGTGCCAGCAGCCCCCGGACAGGGGGAAACACCATATATTTT.

The CDR3: CASGGSETEAFF. CDR3 bases: TGCGCCAGCGGGGGCTCGGAAACTGAAGCTTTCTTT. The chain uses TRBV5-1 and TRBJ1-1, with D possibly being TRBD1 (6 bases). V lost 7 bases to trimming and J lost 5 bases, with 12 bases between them. Germline-derived CDR1 and CDR2 are SGHRS and YFSETQ. The length of the CDR3 is 12 residues.

The count of this clone is one. This chain connects TRBV5-1 to TRBJ1-1; perhaps TRBD1 as D (6 bases). CDR1 is SGHRS and CDR2 is YFSETQ in the germline V gene. V lost 6 bases and J lost 4, with 13 bases in between. The length of the CDR3 is 13 residues. CDR3 bases: TGCGCCAGCACCGAACAGGGTGGCACTGAAGCTTTCTTT. As protein: CASTEQGGTEAFF.

A remark on this clone: The sample carries other DNA sequences with the same CDR3. The chain couples TRBV9 to TRBJ2-7; D may be TRBD1 (6 bases). There are 14 residues in the CDR3. Germline V gene lookup returns CDR1 SGDLS and CDR2 YYNGEE. Between the trimmed V and J ends, which lost 4 bases and 0 bases, there was a span of 11 bases. The CDR3 DNA follows: TGTGCCAGCAGCCCTCAGGGGAGCTCCTACGAGCAGTACTTC. It yields the protein CASSPQGSSYEQYF.

This chain links TRBV6-5 with TRBJ1-4; a weak D match, TRBD1 (5 bases). The CDR3 covers 15 residues. CDR1 MNHEY and CDR2 SVGAGI come from the germline V gene. Trimming stripped 8 bases from V and 6 bases from J, with 19 bases between. As DNA, the CDR3 is TGTGCCAGCGCTCGGCGCGGGACTTACGATGAAAAACTGTTTTTT. This sequence encodes CASARRGTYDEKLFF.

The CDR3 DNA reads as TGTGCCAGCAGCTTAGGGCGGGGCGGTTTAAATGAAAAACTGTTTTTT. Protein: CASSLGRGGLNEKLFF. The chain couples TRBV11-2 to TRBJ1-4; D may be TRBD1 (5 bases). This CDR3 comprises 16 residues. Germline lookup yields CDR1 SGHAT and CDR2 FQNNGV. Trimming removed 1 base from V and 5 bases from J, with 14 bases in between.

V and J are TRBV11-2 and TRBJ1-2, with D perhaps matching TRBD1 (5 bases). CDR1 SGHAT and CDR2 FQNNGV come from the germline V gene. Trimming shortened V by 2 bases and J by 3 bases, and 13 bases separated the two germline ends. The CDR3 totals 15 residues. The CDR3 region has the DNA TGTGCCAGCAGCTTAAAGGCAGGAGGGGACTATGGCTACACCTTC. Protein product: CASSLKAGGDYGYTF.

A single count supports this clone. V gene TRBV18 combines with J gene TRBJ2-3; the D gene is possibly TRBD2 (6 bases). The ends were cut back, 6 bases at V and 5 bases at J, with 18 bases in the middle. This CDR3 contains 15 residues. CDR1 is KGHSH and CDR2 is LQKENI in the germline V gene. The CDR3 loop is CASSRPASAVDTQYF. The CDR3 DNA is TGTGCCAGCTCCAGGCCCGCTAGCGCGGTAGATACGCAGTATTTT.

This chain uses TRBV14 with TRBJ1-2; D is unclear. The CDR3 length is 15 residues. Germline CDR1 is SGHDN and CDR2 is FVKESK. Trimming pared 2 bases from V and 4 bases from J, leaving 14 bases between. CDR3 in amino acids: CASSQREASGYGYTF. The CDR3 nucleotides read TGTGCCAGCAGCCAAAGAGAGGCGAGCGGCTATGGCTACACCTTC.